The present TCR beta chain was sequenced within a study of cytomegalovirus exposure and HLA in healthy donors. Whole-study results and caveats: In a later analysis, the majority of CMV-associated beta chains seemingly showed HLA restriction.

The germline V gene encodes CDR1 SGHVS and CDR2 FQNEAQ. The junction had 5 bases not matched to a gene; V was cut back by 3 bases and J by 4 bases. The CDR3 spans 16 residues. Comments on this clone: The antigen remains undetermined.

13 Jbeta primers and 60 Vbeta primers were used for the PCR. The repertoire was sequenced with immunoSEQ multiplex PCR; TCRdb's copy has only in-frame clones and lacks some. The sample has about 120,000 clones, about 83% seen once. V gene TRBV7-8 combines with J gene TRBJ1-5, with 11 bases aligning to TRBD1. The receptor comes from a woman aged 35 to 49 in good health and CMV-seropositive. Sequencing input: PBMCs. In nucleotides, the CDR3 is TGTGCCAGCAGCTTTAGGGGACAGGGGGAAAATCAGCCCCAGCATTTT. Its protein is CASSFRGQGENQPQHF.